The clone carrying this TCR beta chain turned up a few times. Its antigen is unknown. For TCR, cDNA came from 5'RACE template switching, which added a universal primer site and UMIs. MiXCR was run by TCRdb on the 5' RACE reads, yielding one entry per CDR3 protein. The repertoire consists of nearly 350,000 distinct CDR3 sequences, with 7% to 10% occurring once and the leading ten covering roughly a sixth. The data originate from a study of T cells after yellow fever vaccination. Notes on the study in general: Few clonotypes appeared in both CD4 and CD8 compartments. Subsequent to the booster, the majority of primary-vaccination clones reappeared (under 98% CD4, 85% to 90% CD8). A faster peak, day 5 versus 15, was reached by the weaker secondary response.

The CDR3 contains 15 residues. The germline CDR1 and CDR2 sequences are ENHRY and SYGVKD. V lost 2 bases and J lost 11, with 19 bases in between. The sample consisted of PBMCs, taken 35 to 50 days after the first yellow fever vaccination. The chain uses TRBV10-3 and TRBJ2-1; tentative D call: TRBD1 (6 bases). This clonotype originated in a man between 18 and 29 years old who received the YFV17D yellow fever vaccine. CDR3 loop: CAISEPESQGYKQFF. The CDR3 bases are TGTGCCATCAGTGAGCCGGAGTCCCAGGGGTATAAGCAGTTCTTC.